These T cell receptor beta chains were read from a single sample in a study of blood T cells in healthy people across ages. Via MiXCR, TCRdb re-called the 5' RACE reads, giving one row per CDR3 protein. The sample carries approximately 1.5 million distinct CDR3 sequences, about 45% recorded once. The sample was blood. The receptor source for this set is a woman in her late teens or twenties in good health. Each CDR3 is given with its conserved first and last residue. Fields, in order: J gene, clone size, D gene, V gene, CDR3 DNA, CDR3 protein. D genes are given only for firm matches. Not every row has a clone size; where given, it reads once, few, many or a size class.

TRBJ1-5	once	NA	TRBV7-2	TGTGCCAGCGGTTTCCCTTCTCGGGTTAGCAATCAGCCCCAGCATTTT	CASGFPSRVSNQPQHF
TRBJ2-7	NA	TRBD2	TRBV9	TGTGCCAGCAGCGCCAGCGGGGGCTCCTACAATGAGCAGTACTTC	CASSASGGSYNEQYF
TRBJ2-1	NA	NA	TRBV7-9	TGTGCCAGCAGCTTATGGGGCAATAGGGGTAATGAGCAGTTCTTC	CASSLWGNRGNEQFF
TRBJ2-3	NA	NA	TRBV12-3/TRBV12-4	TGTGCCAGCAGTTCCGGGCCCACACCCGGAGATACGCAGTATTTT	CASSSGPTPGDTQYF
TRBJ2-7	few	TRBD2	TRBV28	TGTGCCAGCAGTTTATCCCGACTAGCGGATTCCTACGAGCAGTACTTC	CASSLSRLADSYEQYF
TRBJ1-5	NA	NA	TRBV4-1	TGCGCCAGCAGCCAAGATGTCACGGGGAGGGGAATCAATCAGCCCCAGCATTTT	CASSQDVTGRGINQPQHF
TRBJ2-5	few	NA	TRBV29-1	TGCAGCGTTGAAGAGCGGGGCCCAAAGACCCAGTACTTC	CSVEERGPKTQYF
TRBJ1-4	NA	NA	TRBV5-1	TGCGCCAGCAGCGGAACTTGGATAGATAGGCAGCCCAATGAAAAACTGTTTTTT	CASSGTWIDRQPNEKLFF
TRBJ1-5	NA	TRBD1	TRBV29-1	TGCAGCGTTGGGCGACAGGGACAGCCCCAGCATTTT	CSVGRQGQPQHF
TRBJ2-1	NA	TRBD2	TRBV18	TGTGCCAGCTCACCGACTAGCGGAATTGAGCAGTTCTTC	CASSPTSGIEQFF
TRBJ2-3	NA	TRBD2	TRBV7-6	TGTGCCAGCAGCCATAGCCGGCATCCAATGACTAGCGGGAGAGGTGGTAGCACAGATACGCAGTATTTT	CASSHSRHPMTSGRGGSTDTQYF
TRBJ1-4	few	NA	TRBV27	TGTGCCAGCAGGGACCTGTTTGGGGAGGATGAAAAACTGTTTTTT	CASRDLFGEDEKLFF
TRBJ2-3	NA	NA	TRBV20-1	TGCAGTGCTAAACAGAATACGCAGTATTTT	CSAKQNTQYF
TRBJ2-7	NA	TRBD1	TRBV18	TGTGCCAGCTCACAGGGGACAGCGAACTACGAGCAGTACTTC	CASSQGTANYEQYF
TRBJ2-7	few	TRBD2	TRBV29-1	TGCAGCGTTGAGTTTGGGCTAGCGGAGACCTACGAGCAGTACTTC	CSVEFGLAETYEQYF
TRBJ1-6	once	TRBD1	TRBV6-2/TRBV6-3	TGTGCCAGCAGTTACGCCAAGACAGGGGGTAATTCACCCCTCCACTTT	CASSYAKTGGNSPLHF
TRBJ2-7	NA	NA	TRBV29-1	TGCAGCGTTGAACCGGGACCCAGCTCCTACAATGAGCAGTACTTC	CSVEPGPSSYNEQYF
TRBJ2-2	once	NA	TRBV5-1	TGCGCCAGCAGGGGCGACGCCGTAAGGAGCGGGGAGCTGTTTTTT	CASRGDAVRSGELFF
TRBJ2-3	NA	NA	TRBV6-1	TGTGCCAGCACTGAGGGGACCGCCCTAGGTACGCAGTATTTT	CASTEGTALGTQYF
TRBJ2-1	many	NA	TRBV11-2	TGTGCCAGCAGCTTACCCTTGGATGAGCAGTTCTTC	CASSLPLDEQFF
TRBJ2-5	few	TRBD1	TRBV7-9	TGTGCCAGCAGCGCCCACGGACAGGGGAGAGAGACCCAGTACTTC	CASSAHGQGRETQYF
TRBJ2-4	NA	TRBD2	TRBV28	TGTGCCAGCAGTTTGGCTAGCGGGGCCTGGGAGCAGTACTTC	CASSLASGAWEQYF
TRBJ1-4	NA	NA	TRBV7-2	TGTGCCAGCAGCTTACGGGTCAGGGGTGATGAAAAACTGTTTTTT	CASSLRVRGDEKLFF
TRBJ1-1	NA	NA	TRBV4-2	TGTGCCAGCAGCCAAGATCCAGGGACGGGGGGGGATGGAGCTTTCTTT	CASSQDPGTGGDGAFF
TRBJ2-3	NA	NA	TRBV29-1	TGCAGCGTTGTCGGGGGAGTTACAGATACGCAGTATTTT	CSVVGGVTDTQYF
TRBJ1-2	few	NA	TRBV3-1	TGTGCCAGCAGCCATAGAGGGGCACATAACTATGGCTACACCTTC	CASSHRGAHNYGYTF
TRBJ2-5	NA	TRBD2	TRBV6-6	TGTGCCAGCAGTTATATCGGGGGGTCCCACAAGAGGACCCAGTACTTC	CASSYIGGSHKRTQYF
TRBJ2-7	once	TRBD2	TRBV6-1	TGTGCCGGCAGTGGGGTAAGAGCGGGGGGATCCTACGAGCAGTACTTC	CAGSGVRAGGSYEQYF
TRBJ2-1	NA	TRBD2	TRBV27	TGTGCCAGCAGTTTGAGTCAGCGGGGGGGCTCCTACAATGAGCAGTTCTTC	CASSLSQRGGSYNEQFF
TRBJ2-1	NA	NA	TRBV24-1	TGTGCCACCACTAGTGGGCTAAACAATGAGCAGTTCTTC	CATTSGLNNEQFF
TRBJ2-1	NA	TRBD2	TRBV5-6	TGTGCCAGCAGCCCACAACTAGCGGGGTCCTTGAATGGGCAGTTCTTC	CASSPQLAGSLNGQFF
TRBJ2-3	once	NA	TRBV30	TGTGCCTGGAGGGGAGGGCCAGGGGCTTTGGATACGCAGTATTTT	CAWRGGPGALDTQYF
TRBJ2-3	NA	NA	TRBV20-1	TGCAGTGCTAGAGACCGCCGGGGGAGGCCGACGCAGTATTTT	CSARDRRGRPTQYF
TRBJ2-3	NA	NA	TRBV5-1	TGCGCCAGCAGCTTGGTTAGTGCGCCCGATACAGATACGCAGTATTTT	CASSLVSAPDTDTQYF
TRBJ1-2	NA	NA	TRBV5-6	TGTGCCAGCAGCAGAGACAGGTCGCGTGGCTACACCTTC	CASSRDRSRGYTF
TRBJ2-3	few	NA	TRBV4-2	TGTGCCAGCAGCCAAGAGAAAGGGGGGGCAGATACGCAGTATTTT	CASSQEKGGADTQYF
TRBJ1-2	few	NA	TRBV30	TGTGCCTGGGGACGGACTAACTATGGCTACACCTTC	CAWGRTNYGYTF
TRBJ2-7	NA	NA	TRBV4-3	TGCGCCAGCAGCCCCCGGACGTCGAGCTCCTACAATGAGCAGTACTTC	CASSPRTSSSYNEQYF
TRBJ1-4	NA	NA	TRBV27	TGTGCCAGCAGTTTGACCCGAGGGAAACTGTTTTTT	CASSLTRGKLFF
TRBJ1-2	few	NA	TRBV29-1	TGCAGCGTTGGGGGGACCTATGGCTACACCTTC	CSVGGTYGYTF
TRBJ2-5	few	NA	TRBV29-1	TGCAGCGTTATCCCCTCAGGGATCGAGACCCAGTACTTC	CSVIPSGIETQYF
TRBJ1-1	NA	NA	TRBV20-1	TGCAGTGCTCCCGACCGGGGGAGCACTGAAGCTTTCTTT	CSAPDRGSTEAFF
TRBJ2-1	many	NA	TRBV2	TGTGCCAGCAGTGTAAGCGACTACAATGAGCAGTTCTTC	CASSVSDYNEQFF
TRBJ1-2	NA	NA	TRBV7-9	TGTGCCAGCAGCCCTCATGGTCTTTTCGGAGGCTACACCTTC	CASSPHGLFGGYTF
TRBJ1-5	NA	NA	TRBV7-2	TGTGCCAGCAGCTTTGTAATTGGAACAGGAGGGGAACAGCCCCAGCATTTT	CASSFVIGTGGEQPQHF
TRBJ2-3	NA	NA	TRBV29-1	TGCAGCATTGAAGAACCACGGAGACCCACAGATACGCAGTATTTT	CSIEEPRRPTDTQYF
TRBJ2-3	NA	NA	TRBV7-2	TGTGCCAGCAGCTTAGGGACAGTAGCAGATACGCAGTATTTT	CASSLGTVADTQYF
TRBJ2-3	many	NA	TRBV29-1	TGCAGCGTTGGGATAACCAGCACAGATACGCAGTATTTT	CSVGITSTDTQYF
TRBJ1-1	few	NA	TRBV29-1	TGCAGCGGAATGGGGCGAGGGAACACTGAAGCTTTCTTT	CSGMGRGNTEAFF
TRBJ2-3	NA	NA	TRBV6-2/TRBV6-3	TGTGCCAGCAGTTACTTGCTTGGTACGCAGTATTTT	CASSYLLGTQYF
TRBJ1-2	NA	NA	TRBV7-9	TGTGCCAGCAGCTTAGATAGGGGTGAGGATGGCTACACCTTC	CASSLDRGEDGYTF
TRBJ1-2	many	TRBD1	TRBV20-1	TGCAGTGCGAGACCCCCGGGACAGGCTAACTATGGCTACACCTTC	CSARPPGQANYGYTF
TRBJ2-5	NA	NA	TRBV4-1	TGCGCCAGCAGCCAAGATATGGGGGTCGAGACCCAGTACTTC	CASSQDMGVETQYF
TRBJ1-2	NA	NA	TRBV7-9	TGTGCCAGCAGCTTAGATTCCGGACGGCAGAATGGCTACACCTTC	CASSLDSGRQNGYTF
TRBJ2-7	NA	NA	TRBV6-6	TGTGCCAGCAGGCCCCCGGGACTGAGATACGAGCAGTACTTC	CASRPPGLRYEQYF
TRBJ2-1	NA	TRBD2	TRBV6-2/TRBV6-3	TGTGCCAGCAGTCACACCCTTGGAGCGGGGAGTTACTACAATGAGCAGTTCTTC	CASSHTLGAGSYYNEQFF
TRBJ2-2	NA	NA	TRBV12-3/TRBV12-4	TGTGCCAGCAGTTTAAGGCAGGGGAGGACCGGGGAGCTGTTTTTT	CASSLRQGRTGELFF
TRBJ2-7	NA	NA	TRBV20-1	TGCAGTGCTAGAGGGTGGGAGCGCCCCTACGAGCAGTACTTC	CSARGWERPYEQYF
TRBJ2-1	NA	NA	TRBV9	TGTGCCAGCAGCGTAGCTGCCGACAGTTCCCCCTACGACAATGAGCAGTTCTTC	CASSVAADSSPYDNEQFF
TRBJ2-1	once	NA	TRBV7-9	TGTGCCAGCAGCTTAAAGGGGGGGGTCTCAAGCTCCTACAATGAGCAGTTCTTC	CASSLKGGVSSSYNEQFF